This TCR beta chain is drawn from a study of CD4+ T cells in melanoma. Here immunoSEQ multiplex PCR was the method, and the copy in TCRdb shows in-frame clones only, minus some. The table shows approximately 14,000 clones, with approximately 80% occurring only once. CDR1 SEHNR and CDR2 FQNEAQ come from the germline V gene (reference sequence). Trimming took 4 bases from V and 7 from J; bases not matched to a gene: 15. The CDR3 sequence is 17 residues long. Sample: cells from a culture (not recorded whether cultured in vitro). This TCR came from a human donor with melanoma. The rearrangement joins TRBV7-9 to TRBJ2-2; TRBD2 aligns across 7 bases. CDR3 DNA: TGTGCCAGCAGCTCTCCAACTAGCGCGCTGCGTGTCGGGGAGCTGTTTTTT. This sequence encodes CASSSPTSALRVGELFF.